The rows below give T cell receptor beta chains drawn from one sample of a study of beta chain features in type 1 diabetes. The method was immunoSEQ multiplex PCR; TCRdb's version includes in-frame clones alone and lacks a portion of them. Here the sample spans some 150,000 clones, approximately 10% being singletons. Sequencing was carried out using central memory CD4+ T cells from blood. Source of these receptors: a woman aged 30 to 39 with type 1 diabetes. Each CDR3 is given with its conserved first and last residue. D genes are given only for firm matches. Clone size is shown for a subset of rows, as once, few, many or a class of expanded clone.

size | D | J | V | length | CDR3 | DNA
few | TRBD1 | TRBJ1-2 | TRBV5-1 | 14 | CASSLTGGAFGYTF | TGCGCCAGCAGCTTGACAGGGGGCGCGTTTGGCTACACCTTC
few | . | TRBJ2-1 | TRBV19 | 15 | CASSTTGDGYNEQFF | TGTGCCAGTAGTACCACGGGGGACGGGTACAATGAGCAGTTCTTC
few | TRBD2 | TRBJ2-1 | TRBV15 | 16 | CATSSAASGSYNEQFF | TGTGCCACCAGCAGTGCTGCTAGCGGTTCCTACAATGAGCAGTTCTTC
. | . | TRBJ2-7 | TRBV5-1 | 13 | CASSVPNSYEQYF | TGCGCCAGCAGCGTCCCAAACTCCTACGAGCAGTACTTC
. | . | TRBJ2-3 | TRBV16 | 17 | CASSQSPLEVSADTQYF | TGTGCCAGCAGCCAATCCCCGCTAGAGGTGTCGGCAGATACGCAGTATTTT
. | . | TRBJ2-1 | TRBV28 | 13 | CASVPGQNNEQFF | TGTGCCAGCGTCCCCGGACAGAACAATGAGCAGTTCTTC
few | . | TRBJ2-1 | TRBV19 | 14 | CASSILARRNEQFF | TGTGCCAGTAGTATACTCGCCAGGAGGAATGAGCAGTTCTTC
. | . | TRBJ1-2 | TRBV28 | 13 | CASSPGGGYGYTF | TGTGCCAGCAGCCCGGGGGGGGGTTATGGCTACACCTTC
few | TRBD1 | TRBJ1-5 | TRBV19 | 15 | CASRPGQGMNQPQHF | TGTGCCAGTAGACCGGGACAGGGTATGAATCAGCCCCAGCATTTT
. | TRBD2 | TRBJ2-5 | TRBV2 | 14 | CASSDQRGGETQYF | TGTGCCAGCAGTGATCAGCGGGGGGGGGAGACCCAGTACTTC
few | . | TRBJ1-2 | TRBV7-9 | 12 | CASSSEAGGYTF | TGTGCCAGCAGTAGCGAAGCGGGAGGCTACACCTTC
. | TRBD1 | TRBJ1-1 | TRBV11-2 | 14 | CASSLTRQGSEAFF | TGTGCCAGCAGCTTAACCCGACAGGGGTCAGAAGCTTTCTTT
few | TRBD1 | TRBJ1-2 | TRBV30 | 12 | CAWSPQGGGYTF | TGTGCCTGGAGTCCCCAGGGGGGTGGCTACACCTTC
. | . | TRBJ2-7 | TRBV4-1 | 11 | CASSQDPEQYF | TGCGCCAGCAGCCAAGATCCGGAGCAGTACTTC
few | TRBD1 | TRBJ2-3 | TRBV10-3 | 15 | CAISEQGAVADTQYF | TGTGCCATCAGTGAGCAGGGGGCAGTGGCAGATACGCAGTATTTT
. | TRBD2 | TRBJ2-5 | TRBV28 | 13 | CASRIAGRGAQYF | TGTGCCAGCAGGATAGCGGGGAGGGGTGCCCAGTACTTC
. | TRBD1 | TRBJ2-7 | TRBV28 | 13 | CATRETGSHEQYF | TGTGCCACCAGGGAGACAGGGTCGCACGAGCAGTACTTC
. | TRBD1 | TRBJ1-5 | TRBV27 | 15 | CASSLRQGSLWAQHF | TGTGCCAGCAGTTTACGACAGGGCTCCTTATGGGCCCAGCATTTT
few | TRBD1 | TRBJ2-2 | TRBV25-1 | 14 | CASTGQGYTGELFF | TGTGCCAGCACCGGACAGGGTTACACCGGGGAGCTGTTTTTT
few | . | TRBJ2-7 | TRBV6-1 | 14 | CASRAQGHSYEQYF | TGTGCCAGCAGGGCACAGGGCCACTCCTACGAGCAGTACTTC
many | TRBD1 | TRBJ2-7 | TRBV4-1 | 15 | CASSHSGQGGYEQYF | TGCGCCAGCAGCCATTCAGGACAGGGGGGCTACGAGCAGTACTTC
. | . | TRBJ1-2 | TRBV18 | 12 | CASTGSNYGYTF | TGTGCCAGCACGGGGAGTAACTATGGCTACACCTTC
few | . | TRBJ2-7 | TRBV12-5 | 19 | CASGLSGDGTSVLVGEQYF | TGTGCTAGTGGTCTATCCGGTGACGGCACTAGTGTTTTAGTGGGCGAGCAGTACTTC
few | TRBD2 | TRBJ2-2 | TRBV11-3 | 16 | CASSPPGLAGAGELFF | TGTGCCAGCAGCCCCCCGGGACTAGCGGGAGCCGGGGAGCTGTTTTTT
few | . | TRBJ1-5 | TRBV2 | 13 | CASSDEAQRPQHF | TGTGCCAGCAGTGATGAGGCCCAGCGGCCCCAGCATTTT
few | . | TRBJ2-1 | TRBV4-2 | 12 | CASSQVEYEQFF | TGTGCCAGCAGCCAAGTGGAGTATGAGCAGTTCTTC
few | TRBD2 | TRBJ2-1 | TRBV19 | 16 | CASRTSGRGTYNEQFF | TGTGCCAGTAGGACTAGCGGGAGAGGTACCTACAATGAGCAGTTCTTC
. | TRBD2 | TRBJ2-1 | TRBV9 | 16 | CASSVRSGGRRNEQFF | TGTGCCAGCAGCGTACGATCGGGAGGCCGAAGGAATGAGCAGTTCTTC
few | . | TRBJ1-3 | TRBV4-2 | 18 | CASSQEVLGPGSGNTIYF | TGTGCCAGCAGCCAAGAGGTTCTGGGTCCAGGCTCTGGAAACACCATATATTTT
. | TRBD2 | TRBJ2-7 | TRBV28 | 15 | CASSVGTSGFYEQYF | TGTGCCAGCAGTGTAGGTACTAGCGGCTTCTACGAGCAGTACTTC
. | . | TRBJ2-2 | TRBV29-1 | 17 | CSVSGQTLYTNTGELFF | TGCAGCGTATCGGGACAAACCCTTTATACGAACACCGGGGAGCTGTTTTTT
once | . | TRBJ2-3 | TRBV7-9 | 15 | CASSLLQGQGDTQYF | TGTGCCAGCAGCTTACTGCAGGGGCAGGGAGATACGCAGTATTTT
. | . | TRBJ1-4 | TRBV15 | 15 | CATSRDRGINEKLFF | TGTGCCACCAGCAGAGATCGAGGGATTAATGAAAAACTGTTTTTT
. | . | TRBJ1-5 | TRBV6-5 | 15 | CASSYSRRAGQPQHF | TGTGCCAGCAGTTACTCACGCAGGGCTGGTCAGCCCCAGCATTTT
. | TRBD2 | TRBJ2-7 | TRBV18 | 16 | CASSPQGSGSFNEQYF | TGTGCCAGCTCACCCCAAGGTAGCGGGAGTTTCAACGAGCAGTACTTC
. | TRBD1 | TRBJ2-1 | TRBV28 | 15 | CASSSPGGSYNEQFF | TGTGCCAGCAGTTCCCCAGGGGGCTCCTACAATGAGCAGTTCTTC
few | TRBD1 | TRBJ2-7 | TRBV19 | 14 | CATSISGGIYEQYF | TGTGCCACCAGTATCTCAGGGGGTATCTACGAGCAGTACTTC
. | . | TRBJ2-5 | TRBV28 | 14 | CASSGGGSKETQYF | TGTGCCAGCAGTGGGGGCGGGAGTAAGGAGACCCAGTACTTC